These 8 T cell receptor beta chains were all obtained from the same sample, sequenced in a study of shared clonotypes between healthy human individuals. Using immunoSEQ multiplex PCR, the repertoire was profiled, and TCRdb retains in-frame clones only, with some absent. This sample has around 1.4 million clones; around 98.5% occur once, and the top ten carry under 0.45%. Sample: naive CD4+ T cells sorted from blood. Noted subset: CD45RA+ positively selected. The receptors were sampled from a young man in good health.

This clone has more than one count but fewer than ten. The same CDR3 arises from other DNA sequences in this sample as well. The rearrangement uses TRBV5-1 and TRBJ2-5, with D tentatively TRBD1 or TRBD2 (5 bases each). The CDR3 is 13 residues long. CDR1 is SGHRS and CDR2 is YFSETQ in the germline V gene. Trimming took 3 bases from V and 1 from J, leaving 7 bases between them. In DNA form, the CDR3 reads TGCGCCAGCAGCTACGGGACCCAAGAGACCCAGTACTTC. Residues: CASSYGTQETQYF.

The CDR3 spells CASSFDRGTDTQYF. CDR3 DNA: TGTGCCAGCAGCTTCGACAGGGGAACAGATACGCAGTATTTT. The genes are TRBV5-5 and TRBJ2-3; TRBD1 agrees at 8 bases. CDR3 length equals 14 residues. V gave up 2 bases and J gave up 3 bases; unmatched junction bases: 2. The germline gives CDR1 SGHKS, CDR2 YYEKEE (reference sequence).

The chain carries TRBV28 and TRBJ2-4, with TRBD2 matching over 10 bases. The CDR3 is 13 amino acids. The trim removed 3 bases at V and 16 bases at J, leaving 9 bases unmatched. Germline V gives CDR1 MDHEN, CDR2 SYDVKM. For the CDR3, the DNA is TGTGCCAGCAGTTTTGGTCTAGCGGGAGTTGATTACTTC. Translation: CASSFGLAGVDYF.

The CDR3 bases are TGTGCCAGCAGCAAATTGGACAGGGTAGGGGATGGCTACACCTTC. Translating it yields CASSKLDRVGDGYTF. This chain connects TRBV25-1 to TRBJ1-2; 8 bases fit TRBD1. The CDR3 covers 15 residues. Losses at the gene ends were 6 bases for V and 6 bases for J; bases not matched to a gene: 12. Germline-derived CDR1 and CDR2 are MGHDK and SYGVNS.

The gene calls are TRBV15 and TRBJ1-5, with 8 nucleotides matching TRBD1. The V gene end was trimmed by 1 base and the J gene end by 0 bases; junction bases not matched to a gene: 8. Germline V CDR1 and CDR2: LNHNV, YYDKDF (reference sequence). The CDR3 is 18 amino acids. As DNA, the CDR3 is TGTGCCACCAGCAGAGGGACAGGGTTCGGGTATAGCAATCAGCCCCAGCATTTT. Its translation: CATSRGTGFGYSNQPQHF.

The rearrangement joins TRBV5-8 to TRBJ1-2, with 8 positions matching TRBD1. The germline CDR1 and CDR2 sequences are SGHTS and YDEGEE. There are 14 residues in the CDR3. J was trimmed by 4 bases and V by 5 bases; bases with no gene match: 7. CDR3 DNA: TGTGCCAGCAGATTAGGACAGGGAGTCTATGGCTACACCTTC. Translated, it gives CASRLGQGVYGYTF.

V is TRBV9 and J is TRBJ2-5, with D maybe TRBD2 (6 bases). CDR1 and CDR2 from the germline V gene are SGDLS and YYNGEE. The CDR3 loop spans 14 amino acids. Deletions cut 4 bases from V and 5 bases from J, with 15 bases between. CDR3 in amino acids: CASSPSPSVETQYF. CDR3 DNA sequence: TGTGCCAGCAGCCCGTCGCCTAGCGTGGAGACCCAGTACTTC.

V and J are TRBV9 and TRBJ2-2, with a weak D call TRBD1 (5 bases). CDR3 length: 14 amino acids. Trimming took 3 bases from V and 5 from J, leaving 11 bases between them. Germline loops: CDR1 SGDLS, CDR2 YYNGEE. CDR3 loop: CASSAAPGTGELFF. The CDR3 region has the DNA TGTGCCAGCAGCGCGGCACCAGGGACCGGGGAGCTGTTTTTT.